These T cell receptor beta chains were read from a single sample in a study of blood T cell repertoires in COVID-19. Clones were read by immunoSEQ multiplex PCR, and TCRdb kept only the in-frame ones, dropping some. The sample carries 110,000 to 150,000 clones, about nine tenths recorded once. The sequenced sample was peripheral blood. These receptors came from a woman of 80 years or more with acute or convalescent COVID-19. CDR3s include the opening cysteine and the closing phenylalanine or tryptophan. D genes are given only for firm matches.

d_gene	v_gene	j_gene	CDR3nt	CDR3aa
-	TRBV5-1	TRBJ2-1	TGCGCCAGCAGCTTCCGCGGGGTCCCGGACAATGAGCAGTTCTTC	CASSFRGVPDNEQFF
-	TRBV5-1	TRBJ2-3	TGCGCCAGCAGCCGGGAAGTGGCAGACACAGATACGCAGTATTTT	CASSREVADTDTQYF
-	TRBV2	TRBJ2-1	TGTGCCAGCAGACTACTAGAAGGTGAGCAGTTCTTC	CASRLLEGEQFF
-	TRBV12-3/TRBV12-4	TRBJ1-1	TGTGCCAGCAGTTTATCAGGAACTGAAGCTTTCTTT	CASSLSGTEAFF
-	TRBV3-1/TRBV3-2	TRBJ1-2	TGTGCCAGCAGCCCAGTTCGGGGTGGCTACACCTTC	CASSPVRGGYTF
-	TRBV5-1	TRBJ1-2	TGCGCCAGCAGCTTGAGCGGGACACCGACGTACTATGGCTACACCTTC	CASSLSGTPTYYGYTF
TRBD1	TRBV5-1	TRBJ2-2	TGCGCCAGCAGCCGCCTTCCGGGACAGGGGGACACCGGGGAGCTGTTTTTT	CASSRLPGQGDTGELFF
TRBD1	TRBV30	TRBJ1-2	TGTGCCTGGAGTCTTAACAGGGGATATAACGGCTACACCTTC	CAWSLNRGYNGYTF
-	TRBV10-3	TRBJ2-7	TGTGCCATCAGTGACCCGGGGTACTCCTACGAGCAGTACTTC	CAISDPGYSYEQYF
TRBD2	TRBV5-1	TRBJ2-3	TGCGCCACCTCGGGGACTAGCGGGGGCCCGGGCACAGATACGCAGTATTTT	CATSGTSGGPGTDTQYF
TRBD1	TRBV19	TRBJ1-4	TGTGCCAGTAGTTCCGATGGGACAGGGGCTTCAGTGGATGAAAAACTGTTTTTT	CASSSDGTGASVDEKLFF
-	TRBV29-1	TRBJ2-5	TGCAGCGTTGAAGATCGTTACAGCCAAGAGACCCAGTACTTC	CSVEDRYSQETQYF
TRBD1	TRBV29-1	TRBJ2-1	TGCAGCGTTCTCCGGGACAGGGTGGGCAATGAGCAGTTCTTC	CSVLRDRVGNEQFF
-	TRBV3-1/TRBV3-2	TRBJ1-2	TGTGCCAGCAGCCAAAACGGGGCAGGGGCAAACTATGGCTACACCTTC	CASSQNGAGANYGYTF
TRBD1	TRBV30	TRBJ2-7	TGTGCCTGGAGTAAAGGGGGCGTCAACGAGCAGTACTTC	CAWSKGGVNEQYF
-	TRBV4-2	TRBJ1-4	TGTGCCAGCAGCCAAGATTTAAAGGGAGCTAATGAAAAACTGTTTTTT	CASSQDLKGANEKLFF